Below are 27 T cell receptor beta chains sequenced from a single sample in a study of cytotoxic CD8 clonotypes in ibrutinib-treated CLL (dated by TCRdb to about 2021). Reading the label with the study, this specimen's time point is: approximately 11 months on ibrutinib. To prepare the library, the immunoSEQ multiplex PCR assay was applied. TCRdb holds this immuneACCESS table with in-frame rearrangements only. Some clones are missing; in checked studies, unresolved V genes explain under half, and the rest has no known cause. The sample records around 70,000 clones, 90% of which are singletons. The ten biggest clones cover 3% to 3.5% of the sample. The specimen was PBMCs, collected after 12 months of ibrutinib treatment. The receptors were gathered from a human donor with chronic lymphocytic leukemia.

In its sample, this clone was seen a few times. This chain joins TRBV6-1 and TRBJ2-3; D not resolved. The V and J ends lost 1 base and 5 bases respectively, with 7 bases between them. Per germline, CDR1 MNHNS and CDR2 SASEGT. The CDR3 is 13 residues long. CDR3 nucleotide sequence: TGTGCCAGCAGTGAAGGACCGGGAGATACGCAGTATTTT. It encodes CASSEGPGDTQYF.

The gene calls are TRBV29-1 and TRBJ2-5, with D perhaps TRBD2 (5 bases). Germline V lookup: CDR1 SQVTM, CDR2 ANQGSEA. Trimming removed 5 bases from V and 7 bases from J, with 17 bases in between. CDR3 size: 13 residues. CDR3 coding DNA: TGCAGCGTTTTGCCCGGAGGCCTAGGGACCCAGTACTTC. Amino acid sequence: CSVLPGGLGTQYF.

The chain links TRBV28 to TRBJ2-2; 16 bases fit TRBD2. The CDR3 covers 21 residues. The germline V gene has CDR1 MDHEN and CDR2 SYDVKM. Unmatched junction bases numbered 19, after V lost 5 bases and J lost 7 bases. The CDR3 DNA follows: TGTGCCAGCAGTCCAGATGTAGGGACTAGCGGGAGGGGACTAACGTTCGGGGAGCTGTTTTTT. It specifies CASSPDVGTSGRGLTFGELFF.

V is TRBV18 and J is TRBJ2-1; possibly TRBD2 for D (6 bases). Per germline, CDR1 KGHSH and CDR2 LQKENI. Trimming took off 4 bases at V and 7 bases at J, with 11 bases between the two ends. The CDR3 contains 13 residues. In nucleotides, the CDR3 is TGTGCCAGCTCACGGGAGGTAAAGAATGAGCAGTTCTTC. Its protein product is CASSREVKNEQFF.

This clone turned up a few times. V gene TRBV19 combines with J gene TRBJ2-2; D perhaps matches TRBD2 (6 bases). The CDR3 contains 15 residues. Germline V gene lookup returns CDR1 LNHDA and CDR2 SQIVND (reference sequence). The ends were cut back, 8 bases at V and 2 bases at J, with 15 bases in the middle. In DNA form, the CDR3 reads TGTGCCAGTGGGGGATTAGCGGACAACACCGGGGAGCTGTTTTTT. Translation: CASGGLADNTGELFF.

The chain combines TRBV5-4 with TRBJ2-3; D possibly corresponds to TRBD1 (5 bases). V lost 4 bases to trimming and J lost 10 bases, with 19 bases between them. The CDR3 sequence is 14 residues long. CDR1 and CDR2 (germline): SGHNT, YYREEE (reference sequence). This CDR3 is CASSGLGLDGAQYF. The CDR3 DNA reads as TGTGCCAGCAGCGGGCTGGGGCTAGACGGTGCGCAGTATTTT.

The genes are TRBV25-1 and TRBJ1-1, with D unresolved. There are 15 residues in the CDR3. V was pared by 7 bases and J by 0 bases, with 15 bases between. From germline, CDR1 is MGHDK and CDR2 SYGVNS. The CDR3 region has the DNA TGTGCCAGCAAGACCCCTAGGCGGCTGAACACTGAAGCTTTCTTT. It translates to CASKTPRRLNTEAFF.

J is TRBJ2-5 and V is TRBV7-6, with D unclear. Trimming removed 0 bases at V and 7 bases at J, with 12 bases between. Germline V gene lookup returns CDR1 SGHVS and CDR2 FNYEAQ. The CDR3 runs 14 residues. The DNA for the CDR3 is TGTGCCAGCAGCTTAGCGGCCCCAGCCGCGACCCAGTACTTC. This translates into CASSLAAPAATQYF.

The V gene is TRBV4-2, the J gene TRBJ2-2; TRBD2 matches at 13 bases. Germline loops: CDR1 LGHNA, CDR2 YNFKEQ. V shed 4 bases, J shed 4 bases, and the junction held 9 bases outside the gene matches. The CDR3 runs to 18 residues. CDR3: CASSRLLAGGPGTGELFF. The CDR3 region has the DNA TGTGCCAGCAGCCGCCTACTAGCGGGAGGGCCGGGCACCGGGGAGCTGTTTTTT.

The CDR3 region has the DNA TGCGCCAGTTTTAGGGTTTTAGCGGGACCCACGGATACGCAGTATTTT. This translates into CASFRVLAGPTDTQYF. The chain carries TRBV4-1 and TRBJ2-3; TRBD2 agrees at 8 bases. There are 16 residues in the CDR3. The J segment lost 6 bases and the V segment lost 9 bases, leaving 17 bases of the junction unmatched. Germline V gene lookup returns CDR1 MGHRA and CDR2 YSYEKL.

The CDR3 sequence is CASSYSGRDYNEQFF. The CDR3 DNA sequence: TGCGCCAGCAGTTATAGCGGGAGGGACTACAATGAGCAGTTCTTC. The chain employs TRBV10-1 and TRBJ2-1, with 11 nucleotides matching TRBD2. J gave up 3 bases and V 5 bases, and 3 bases lay outside the gene matches. Germline values: CDR1 WNHNN, CDR2 SYGVQD (reference sequence). The CDR3 runs 15 residues.

This rearrangement joins TRBV11-3 to TRBJ2-3; D is unresolved. The CDR3 runs 13 residues. Trimming took off 5 bases at V and 3 bases at J, with 9 bases between the two ends. Germline-derived CDR1 and CDR2 are SGHNT and YENEEA. DNA of the CDR3: TGTGCCAGCAGCCCCCCCCGGACAGATACGCAGTATTTT. Encoded protein: CASSPPRTDTQYF. Combining the CDR3 with reference TRBV11-3 and TRBJ2-3 gives the whole variable domain EAGVVQSPRYKIIEKKQPVAFWCNPISGHNTLYWYLQNLGQGPELLIRYENEEAVDDSQLPKDRFSAERLKGVDSTLKIQPAELGDSAVYLCASSPPRTDTQYFGPGTRLTVL.

V is TRBV5-4 and J is TRBJ2-7, with D maybe TRBD2 (6 bases). Germline assignment: CDR1 SGHNT and CDR2 YYREEE (reference sequence). Trimming pared 1 base from V and 0 bases from J, leaving 11 bases between. The CDR3 extends over 15 amino acids. CDR3: CASSLTGVPSYEQYF. CDR3 DNA: TGTGCCAGCAGCTTGACGGGAGTCCCCTCCTACGAGCAGTACTTC.

This clone has more than one count but fewer than ten. The chain carries TRBV6-5 and TRBJ2-2, with 10 bases fitting TRBD2. The germline CDR1 and CDR2 sequences are MNHEY and SVGAGI. The CDR3 is 15 amino acids. Trimming at V came to 4 bases and at J to 8 bases, leaving 7 bases not matched to a gene. The CDR3 loop is CASSSPSGSLGELFF. The CDR3 region has the DNA TGTGCCAGCAGTTCGCCTAGCGGGAGCCTAGGGGAGCTGTTTTTT.

This rearrangement joins TRBV27 to TRBJ2-7; D is unresolved. Trimming removed 2 bases at V and 3 bases at J, with 8 bases between. CDR3 length: 13 residues. The germline CDR1 and CDR2 sequences are MNHEY and SMNVEV (reference sequence). The CDR3 bases are TGTGCCAGCAGTTTAAGCGAACGCTACGAGCAGTACTTC. Amino acids: CASSLSERYEQYF.

This rearrangement joins TRBV11-2 to TRBJ2-1, with TRBD2 identical over 8 bases. The CDR3 extends over 16 amino acids. The V gene's germline CDR1 is SGHAT and CDR2 FQNNGV. J was trimmed by 9 bases and V by 4 bases; bases with no gene match: 14. The CDR3 protein is CASSYTSGPGQGEQFF. CDR3 in DNA: TGTGCCAGCAGCTATACTAGCGGCCCTGGGCAGGGTGAGCAGTTCTTC.

The chain recombines TRBV19 with TRBJ2-2, with D tentatively TRBD1 or TRBD2 (5 bases each). The germline V and J ends were trimmed by 5 bases and 3 bases, with 25 bases remaining between them. This CDR3 spans 19 amino acids. CDR1 is LNHDA, CDR2 SQIVND, per germline (reference sequence). In DNA, the CDR3 is TGTGCCAGTAGTGTCCCATGGGACGCCCAAGGCCGAGACACCGGGGAGCTGTTTTTT. Translation gives CASSVPWDAQGRDTGELFF.

The chain uses TRBV5-1 and TRBJ2-7; 7 nucleotides agree with TRBD1. CDR3 size: 14 residues. The V gene end was trimmed by 4 bases and the J gene end by 2 bases; junction bases not matched to a gene: 6. Germline V gives CDR1 SGHRS, CDR2 YFSETQ. CDR3 loop: CASSPVQGAYEQYF. As DNA, the CDR3 is TGCGCCAGCAGCCCGGTCCAGGGGGCCTACGAGCAGTACTTC.

The chain links TRBV10-3 to TRBJ2-7; D is uncertain. The length of the CDR3 is 14 residues. Trimming pared 0 bases from V and 0 bases from J, leaving 6 bases between. The germline gives CDR1 ENHRY, CDR2 SYGVKD. Written as DNA, the CDR3 is TGTGCCATCAGTGAGTCAGGTCACTCCTACGAGCAGTACTTC. This sequence encodes CAISESGHSYEQYF.

V gene TRBV7-6 combines with J gene TRBJ2-3; unclear D gene. The germline V gene has CDR1 SGHVS and CDR2 FNYEAQ. Between the trimmed V and J ends, which lost 2 bases and 5 bases, there was a span of 20 bases. The CDR3 is 17 amino acids. CDR3 amino acids: CASSLSIPGHTRDTQYF. Written as DNA, the CDR3 is TGTGCCAGCAGCTTATCAATCCCGGGCCACACCAGAGATACGCAGTATTTT.

This chain connects TRBV7-9 to TRBJ1-1; possible D gene TRBD1, 5 bases. The V and J ends lost 5 bases and 7 bases respectively, with 20 bases between them. The CDR3 is 15 amino acids. Germline CDR1 and CDR2: SEHNR and FQNEAQ (reference sequence). CDR3 bases: TGTGCCAGCAGCCCGACCGGGACGGACTCCGATGAAGCTTTCTTT. Encoded protein: CASSPTGTDSDEAFF. The full variable domain, in which reference TRBV7-9 and TRBJ1-1 provide the parts outside the CDR3, is DTGVSQNPRHKITKRGQNVTFRCDPISEHNRLYWYRQTLGQGPEFLTYFQNEAQLEKSRLLSDRFSAERPKGSFSTLEIQRTEQGDSAMYLCASSPTGTDSDEAFFGQGTRLTVV.

This clone was observed a single time. The rearrangement uses TRBV11-3 and TRBJ2-2, with D perhaps TRBD1 (6 bases). Germline V gene sequence: CDR1 SGHNT, CDR2 YENEEA. V lost 10 bases and J lost 7, with 22 bases in between. The CDR3 consists of 15 residues. The CDR3 here is CATTLGASTNGELFF. The CDR3 DNA is TGTGCCACCACTTTGGGGGCTTCTACCAACGGGGAGCTGTTTTTT.

The chain couples TRBV2 to TRBJ2-7; no clear D gene. The CDR3 runs 13 residues. Trimming shortened V by 2 bases and J by 0 bases, and 5 bases separated the two germline ends. Germline V gene sequence: CDR1 SNHLY, CDR2 FYNNEI. The CDR3 sequence: CASSEPFSYEQYF. The CDR3 coding sequence is TGTGCCAGCAGTGAACCCTTCTCCTACGAGCAGTACTTC.

The rearrangement uses TRBV13 and TRBJ2-3, with TRBD2 matching 15 bases. The CDR3 has 16 residues. Germline V CDR1 and CDR2: PRHDT, FYEKMQ (reference sequence). The trim removed 5 bases at V and 6 bases at J, leaving 6 bases unmatched. The CDR3 is CASSPGLAGGVDTQYF. CDR3 DNA: TGTGCCAGCAGCCCGGGACTAGCGGGAGGAGTGGATACGCAGTATTTT.

V gene TRBV7-8 combines with J gene TRBJ1-1; 7 nucleotides match TRBD1. Per germline, CDR1 SGHVS and CDR2 FQNEAQ. The CDR3 consists of 14 residues. Trimming at V came to 5 bases and at J to 8 bases, leaving 11 bases not matched to a gene. CDR3 sequence (DNA): TGTGCCAGCAGCCCGCAAGAAGACAGGGAAGAAGCTTTCTTT. Protein: CASSPQEDREEAFF.

J is TRBJ2-1 and V is TRBV11-3; a possible D gene is TRBD2 (5 bases). CDR3 length: 13 residues. Per the germline V gene, CDR1 is SGHNT and CDR2 is YENEEA. Trimming pared 3 bases from V and 10 bases from J, leaving 13 bases between. This CDR3 is CASSLTRSGEQFF. The CDR3 nucleotides read TGTGCCAGCAGCTTGACCCGCTCGGGGGAGCAGTTCTTC.

In this sample, this clone turned up a few times. The chain joins TRBV19 to TRBJ1-2, with 7 bases matching TRBD1. The ends lost 3 bases at V and 7 bases at J; junction bases unmatched: 8. This CDR3 has 14 amino acids. CDR1 LNHDA and CDR2 SQIVND come from the germline V gene (reference sequence). The CDR3 spells CASSITGEVSGYTF. CDR3 DNA: TGTGCCAGTAGTATTACAGGGGAGGTCTCTGGCTACACCTTC.